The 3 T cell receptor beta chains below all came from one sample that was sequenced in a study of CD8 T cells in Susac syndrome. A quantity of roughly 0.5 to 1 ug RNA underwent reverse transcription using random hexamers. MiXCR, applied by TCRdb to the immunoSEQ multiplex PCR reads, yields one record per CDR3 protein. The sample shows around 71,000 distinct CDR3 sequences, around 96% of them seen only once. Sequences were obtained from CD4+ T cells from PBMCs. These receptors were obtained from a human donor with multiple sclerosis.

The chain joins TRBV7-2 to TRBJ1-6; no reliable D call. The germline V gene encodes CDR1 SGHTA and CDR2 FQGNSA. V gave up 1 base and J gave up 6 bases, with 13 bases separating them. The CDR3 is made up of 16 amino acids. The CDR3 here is CASSLGVVGSNSPLHF. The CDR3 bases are TGTGCCAGCAGCTTAGGGGTTGTTGGGAGTAATTCACCCCTCCACTTT. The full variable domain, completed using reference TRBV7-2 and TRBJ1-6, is GAGVSQSPSNKVTEKGKDVELRCDPISGHTALYWYRQSLGQGLEFLIYFQGNSAPDKSGLPSDRFSAERTGGSVSTLTIQRTQQEDSAVYLCASSLGVVGSNSPLHFGNGTRLTVT.

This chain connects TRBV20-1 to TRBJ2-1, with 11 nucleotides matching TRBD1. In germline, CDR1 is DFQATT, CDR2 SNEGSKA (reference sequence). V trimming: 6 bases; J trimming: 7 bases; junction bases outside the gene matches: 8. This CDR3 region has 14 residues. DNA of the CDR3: TGCAGTGCCAAGGACAGGGGGCTTCGAAATGAGCAGTTCTTC. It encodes CSAKDRGLRNEQFF.

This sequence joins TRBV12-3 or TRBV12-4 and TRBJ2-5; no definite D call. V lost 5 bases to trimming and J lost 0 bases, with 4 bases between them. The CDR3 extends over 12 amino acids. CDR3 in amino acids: CASSQYQETQYF. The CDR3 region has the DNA TGTGCCAGCAGTCAGTACCAAGAGACCCAGTACTTC.